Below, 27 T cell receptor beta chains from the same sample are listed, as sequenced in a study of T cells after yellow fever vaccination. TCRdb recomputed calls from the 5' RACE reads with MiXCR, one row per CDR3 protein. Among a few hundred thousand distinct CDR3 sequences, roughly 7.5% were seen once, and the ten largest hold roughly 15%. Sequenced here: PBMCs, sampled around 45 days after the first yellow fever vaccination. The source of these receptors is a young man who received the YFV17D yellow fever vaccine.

The CDR3 spells CASSPWDSYNSPLHF. The CDR3 nucleotides read TGTGCCAGCAGCCCTTGGGACAGCTATAATTCACCCCTCCACTTT. The chain uses TRBV7-9 and TRBJ1-6; 7 bases are a match to TRBD1. CDR1 and CDR2 from the germline V gene are SEHNR and FQNEAQ (reference sequence). The CDR3 contains 15 residues. J gave up 3 bases and V 5 bases, and 4 bases lay outside the gene matches.

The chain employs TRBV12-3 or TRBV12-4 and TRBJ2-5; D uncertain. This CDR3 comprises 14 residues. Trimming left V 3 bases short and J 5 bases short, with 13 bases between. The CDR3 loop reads CASSFYDVGETQYF. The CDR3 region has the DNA TGTGCCAGCAGTTTTTACGATGTTGGGGAGACCCAGTACTTC.

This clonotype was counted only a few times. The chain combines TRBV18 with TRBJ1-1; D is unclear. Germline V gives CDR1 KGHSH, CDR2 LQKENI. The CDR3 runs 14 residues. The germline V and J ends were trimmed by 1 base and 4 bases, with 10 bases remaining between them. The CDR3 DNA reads TGTGCCAGCTCACCACTAGGTCGTGCCACTGAAGCTTTCTTT. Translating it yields CASSPLGRATEAFF.

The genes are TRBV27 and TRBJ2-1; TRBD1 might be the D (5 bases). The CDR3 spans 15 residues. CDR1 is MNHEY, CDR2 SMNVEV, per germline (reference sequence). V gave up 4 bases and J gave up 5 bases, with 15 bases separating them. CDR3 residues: CASSSAQGANNEQFF. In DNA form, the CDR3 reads TGTGCCAGCAGTTCCGCCCAAGGGGCCAACAATGAGCAGTTCTTC.

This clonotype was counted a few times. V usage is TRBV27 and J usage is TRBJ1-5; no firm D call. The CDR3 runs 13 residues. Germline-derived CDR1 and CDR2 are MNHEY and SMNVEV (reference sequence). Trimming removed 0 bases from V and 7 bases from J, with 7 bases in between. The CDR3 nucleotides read TGTGCCAGCAGTTTATCAGGGAGGCAGCCCCAGCATTTT. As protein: CASSLSGRQPQHF.

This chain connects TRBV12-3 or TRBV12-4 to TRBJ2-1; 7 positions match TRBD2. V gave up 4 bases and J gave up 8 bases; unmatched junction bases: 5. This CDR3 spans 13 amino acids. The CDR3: CASSSRREDEQFF. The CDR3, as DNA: TGTGCCAGCAGTTCTCGCCGGGAGGATGAGCAGTTCTTC.

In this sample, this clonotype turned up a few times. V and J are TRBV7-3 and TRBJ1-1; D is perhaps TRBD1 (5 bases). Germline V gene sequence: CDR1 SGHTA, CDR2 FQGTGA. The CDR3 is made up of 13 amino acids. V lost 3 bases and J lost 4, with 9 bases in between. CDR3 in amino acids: CASSFAGTTEAFF. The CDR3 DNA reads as TGTGCCAGCAGCTTCGCAGGGACCACTGAAGCTTTCTTT. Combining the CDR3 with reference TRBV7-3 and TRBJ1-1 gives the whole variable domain GAGVSQTPSNKVTEKGKYVELRCDPISGHTALYWYRQSLGQGPEFLIYFQGTGAADDSGLPNDRFFAVRPEGSVSTLKIQRTERGDSAVYLCASSFAGTTEAFFGQGTRLTVV.

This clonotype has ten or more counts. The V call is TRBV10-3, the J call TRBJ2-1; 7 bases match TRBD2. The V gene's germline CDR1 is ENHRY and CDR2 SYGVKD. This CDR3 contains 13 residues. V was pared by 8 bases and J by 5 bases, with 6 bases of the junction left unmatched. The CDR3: CAIHSGSHNEQFF. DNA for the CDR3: TGTGCCATCCATAGCGGGTCACACAATGAGCAGTTCTTC.

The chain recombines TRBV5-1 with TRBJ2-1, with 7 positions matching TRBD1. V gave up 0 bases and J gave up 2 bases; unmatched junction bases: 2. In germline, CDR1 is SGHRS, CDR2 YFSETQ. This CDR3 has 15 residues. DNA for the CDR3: TGCGCCAGCAGCTTGGTCGACAGGGCCTACAATGAGCAGTTCTTC. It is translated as CASSLVDRAYNEQFF.

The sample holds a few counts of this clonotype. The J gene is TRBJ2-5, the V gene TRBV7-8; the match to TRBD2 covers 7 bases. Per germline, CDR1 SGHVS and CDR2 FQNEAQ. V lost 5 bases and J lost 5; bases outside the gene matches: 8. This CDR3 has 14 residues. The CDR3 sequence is CASSAGLGLETQYF. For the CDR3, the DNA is TGTGCCAGCAGCGCCGGACTAGGGTTGGAGACCCAGTACTTC.

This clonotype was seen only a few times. The CDR3 bases are TGTGCCAGCAGCCCGGTGATAGCGGGGGCGCATGGGAATGAGCAGTTCTTC. Its protein is CASSPVIAGAHGNEQFF. The chain carries TRBV7-9 and TRBJ2-1; 9 nucleotides align to TRBD2. Germline loops: CDR1 SEHNR, CDR2 FQNEAQ (reference sequence). This CDR3 is built from 17 residues. Unmatched junction bases numbered 15, after V lost 5 bases and J lost 7 bases.

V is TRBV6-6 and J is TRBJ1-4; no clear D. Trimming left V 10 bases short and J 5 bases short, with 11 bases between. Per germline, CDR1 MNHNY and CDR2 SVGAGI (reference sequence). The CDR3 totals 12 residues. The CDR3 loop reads CATRRINEKLFF. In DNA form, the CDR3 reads TGTGCCACCCGGCGTATCAATGAAAAACTGTTTTTT.

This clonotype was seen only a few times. The CDR3 DNA sequence: TGTGCCAGCAGCTTAGAGATGGGAAATTCACCCCTCCACTTT. Encoded protein: CASSLEMGNSPLHF. The chain couples TRBV7-9 to TRBJ1-6, with D uncertain. The CDR3 runs 14 residues. Germline V CDR1 and CDR2: SEHNR, FQNEAQ (reference sequence). V shed 1 base and J shed 7 bases, with 8 bases lying between them.

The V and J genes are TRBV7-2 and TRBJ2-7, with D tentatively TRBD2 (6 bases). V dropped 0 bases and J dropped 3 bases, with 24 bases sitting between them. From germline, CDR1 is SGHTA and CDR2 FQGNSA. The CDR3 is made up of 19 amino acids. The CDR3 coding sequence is TGTGCCAGCAGCTTAGCGCAAGGTGGGGGTCGCGGGAACCACTACGAGCAGTACTTC. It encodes CASSLAQGGGRGNHYEQYF.

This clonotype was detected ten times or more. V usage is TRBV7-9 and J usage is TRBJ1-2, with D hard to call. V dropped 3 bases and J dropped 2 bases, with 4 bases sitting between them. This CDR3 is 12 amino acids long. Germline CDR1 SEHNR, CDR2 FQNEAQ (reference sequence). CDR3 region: CASSLVNYGYTF. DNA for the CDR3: TGTGCCAGCAGCTTGGTCAACTATGGCTACACCTTC.

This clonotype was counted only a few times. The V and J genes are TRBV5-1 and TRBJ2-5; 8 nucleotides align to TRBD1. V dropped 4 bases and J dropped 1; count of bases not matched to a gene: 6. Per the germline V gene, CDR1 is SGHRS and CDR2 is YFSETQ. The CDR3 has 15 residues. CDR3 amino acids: CASSPQTGAQETQYF. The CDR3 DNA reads TGCGCCAGCAGCCCCCAGACAGGGGCCCAAGAGACCCAGTACTTC.

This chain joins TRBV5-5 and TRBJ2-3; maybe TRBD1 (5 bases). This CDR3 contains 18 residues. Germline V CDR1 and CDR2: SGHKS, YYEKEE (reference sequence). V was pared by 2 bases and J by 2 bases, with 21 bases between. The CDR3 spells CASSFIDRGGPTTDTQYF. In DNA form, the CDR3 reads TGTGCCAGCAGCTTTATTGATAGGGGTGGGCCGACCACAGATACGCAGTATTTT.

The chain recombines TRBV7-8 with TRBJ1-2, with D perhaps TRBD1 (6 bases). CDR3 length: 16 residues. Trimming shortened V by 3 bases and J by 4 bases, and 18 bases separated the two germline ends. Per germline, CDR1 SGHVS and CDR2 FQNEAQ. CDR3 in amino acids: CASSFARGGPSYGYTF. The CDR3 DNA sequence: TGTGCCAGCAGCTTCGCTCGCGGGGGGCCTAGCTATGGCTACACCTTC.

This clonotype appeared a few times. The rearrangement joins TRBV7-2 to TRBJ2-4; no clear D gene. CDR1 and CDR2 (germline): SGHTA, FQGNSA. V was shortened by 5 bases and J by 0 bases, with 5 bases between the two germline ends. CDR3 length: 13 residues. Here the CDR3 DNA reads TGTGCCAGCAGCGAAAGAGCCAAAAACATTCAGTACTTC. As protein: CASSERAKNIQYF.

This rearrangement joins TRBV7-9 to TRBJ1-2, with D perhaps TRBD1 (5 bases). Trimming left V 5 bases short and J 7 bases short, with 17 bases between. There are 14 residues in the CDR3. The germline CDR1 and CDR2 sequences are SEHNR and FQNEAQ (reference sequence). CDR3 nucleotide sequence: TGTGCCAGCAGCGGTCAGCCAGGGTCAGGTGGCTACACCTTC. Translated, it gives CASSGQPGSGGYTF.

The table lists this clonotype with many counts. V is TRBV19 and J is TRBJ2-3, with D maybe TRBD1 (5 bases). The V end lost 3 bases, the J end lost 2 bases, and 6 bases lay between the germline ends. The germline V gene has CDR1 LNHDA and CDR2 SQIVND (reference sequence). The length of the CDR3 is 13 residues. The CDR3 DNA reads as TGTGCCAGTAGTATGGACAACACAGATACGCAGTATTTT. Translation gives CASSMDNTDTQYF.

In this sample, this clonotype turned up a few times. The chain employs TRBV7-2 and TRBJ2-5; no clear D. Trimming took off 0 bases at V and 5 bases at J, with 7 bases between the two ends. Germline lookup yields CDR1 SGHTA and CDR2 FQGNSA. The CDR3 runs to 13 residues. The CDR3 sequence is CASSLAFRETQYF. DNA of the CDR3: TGTGCCAGCAGCTTAGCCTTTCGGGAGACCCAGTACTTC.

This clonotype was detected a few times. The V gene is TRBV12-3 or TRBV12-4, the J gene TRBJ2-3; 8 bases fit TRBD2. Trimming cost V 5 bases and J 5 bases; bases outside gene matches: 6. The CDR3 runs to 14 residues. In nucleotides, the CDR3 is TGTGCCAGCAGTCGCTTAAGCGGGGGAGATACGCAGTATTTT. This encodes CASSRLSGGDTQYF.

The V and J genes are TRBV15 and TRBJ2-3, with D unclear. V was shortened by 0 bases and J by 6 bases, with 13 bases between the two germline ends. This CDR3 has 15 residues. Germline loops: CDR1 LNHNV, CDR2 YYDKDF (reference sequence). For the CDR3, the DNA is TGTGCCACCAGCAGAGACCCTGACCTGGCGGATACGCAGTATTTT. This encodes CATSRDPDLADTQYF.

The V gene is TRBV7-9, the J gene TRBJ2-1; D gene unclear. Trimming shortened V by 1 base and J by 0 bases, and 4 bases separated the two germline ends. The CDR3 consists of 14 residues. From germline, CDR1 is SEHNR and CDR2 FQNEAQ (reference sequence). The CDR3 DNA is TGTGCCAGCAGCTTAGTGTACTCCTACAATGAGCAGTTCTTC. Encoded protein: CASSLVYSYNEQFF. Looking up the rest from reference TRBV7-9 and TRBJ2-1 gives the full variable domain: DTGVSQNPRHKITKRGQNVTFRCDPISEHNRLYWYRQTLGQGPEFLTYFQNEAQLEKSRLLSDRFSAERPKGSFSTLEIQRTEQGDSAMYLCASSLVYSYNEQFFGPGTRLTVL.

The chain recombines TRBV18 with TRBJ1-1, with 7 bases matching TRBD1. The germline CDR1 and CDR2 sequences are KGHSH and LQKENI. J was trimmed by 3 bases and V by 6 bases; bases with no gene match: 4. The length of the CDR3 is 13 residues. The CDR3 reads CASSGRGYTEAFF. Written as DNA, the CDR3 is TGTGCCAGCTCGGGCAGGGGGTACACTGAAGCTTTCTTT.

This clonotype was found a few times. CDR3 sequence (DNA): TGTGCCACCACGTCGGGGGGCTCAGCTAGCACAGATACGCAGTATTTT. Encoded protein: CATTSGGSASTDTQYF. The chain has TRBV6-1 and TRBJ2-3, with a weak D call TRBD2 (7 bases). V gave up 10 bases and J gave up 0 bases, with 20 bases separating them. CDR1 is MNHNS, CDR2 SASEGT, per germline. There are 16 residues in the CDR3.